The 10 T cell receptor beta chains presented below share a single source sample, sequenced in a study of radiation and T cells in renal cell carcinoma. As for time point: blood 4 weeks post-SBRT, at nephrectomy. Treatment denoted: 15 Gy SBRT to primary tumor, nephrectomy 4 weeks later. Sequencing was performed with immunoSEQ multiplex PCR; in TCRdb, only in-frame clones are kept and a portion is missing. The sample includes around 180,000 clones, 88% seen only once; the top ten take about 11%. Material: blood, obtained from a patient whose treatment included radiotherapy and nephrectomy. These receptors all come from a woman in her 50s with renal cell carcinoma.

The chain combines TRBV7-3 with TRBJ1-2, with D possibly TRBD1 on 5 matching bases. The CDR3 totals 16 residues. V was trimmed by 5 bases and J by 0 bases, leaving 16 bases between them. Germline loops: CDR1 SGHTA, CDR2 FQGTGA. This CDR3 is CASSPTGTLSNYGYTF. DNA of the CDR3: TGTGCCAGCAGCCCGACCGGGACCCTCTCTAACTATGGCTACACCTTC.

V usage is TRBV4-1 and J usage is TRBJ1-5; no clear D. CDR3 length equals 15 residues. The V end was cut by 1 base, the J end by 1 base, with 8 bases between. CDR1 and CDR2 from the germline V gene are MGHRA and YSYEKL. CDR3 loop: CASSQGGLSNQPQHF. The CDR3 DNA follows: TGCGCCAGCAGCCAAGGTGGTTTGAGCAATCAGCCCCAGCATTTT.

This clone came up a few times. The chain joins TRBV2 to TRBJ2-5; D gene unclear. The CDR3 runs to 11 residues. Germline V gene lookup returns CDR1 SNHLY and CDR2 FYNNEI. V was cut by 2 bases and J by 5 bases, with 3 bases left in between. The chain's CDR3 is CASSEWETQYF. The CDR3 DNA follows: TGTGCCAGCAGTGAATGGGAGACCCAGTACTTC.

This chain joins TRBV5-6 and TRBJ1-2, with 8 nucleotides matching TRBD1. The ends lost 4 bases at V and 2 bases at J; junction bases unmatched: 4. Germline V gene data show CDR1 as SGHDT and CDR2 as YYEEEE. This CDR3 region has 14 residues. The CDR3 coding sequence is TGTGCCAGCAGCCGGACAGGGTTGAACTATGGCTACACCTTC. Protein product: CASSRTGLNYGYTF.

The V and J genes are TRBV6-6 and TRBJ2-2, with D possibly TRBD1 on 5 matching bases. The CDR3 covers 15 residues. Germline CDR1 reads MNHNY; CDR2 reads SVGAGI (reference sequence). V was cut by 5 bases and J by 3 bases, with 13 bases left in between. CDR3 sequence reads: CASSNLGRDTGELFF. The CDR3 DNA follows: TGTGCCAGCAGTAACCTGGGGCGCGACACCGGGGAGCTGTTTTTT.

V is TRBV10-3 and J is TRBJ2-5; D may be TRBD1 (5 bases). The CDR3 sequence is 13 residues long. V was shortened by 3 bases and J by 3 bases, with 8 bases between the two germline ends. CDR1 is ENHRY and CDR2 is SYGVKD in the germline V gene. The CDR3 region has the DNA TGTGCCATCAGTGATGGCAGGGAAGAGACCCAGTACTTC. It is translated as CAISDGREETQYF.

The rearrangement uses TRBV6-5 and TRBJ1-2, with D possibly being TRBD1 (5 bases). This CDR3 contains 14 residues. Trimming pared 6 bases from V and 3 bases from J, leaving 14 bases between. Germline values: CDR1 MNHEY, CDR2 SVGAGI. As DNA, the CDR3 is TGTGCCAGCAGGAAACAGGCGCCCGACTATGGCTACACCTTC. It specifies CASRKQAPDYGYTF.

V usage is TRBV5-4 and J usage is TRBJ1-4; perhaps TRBD1 as D (5 bases). Between the trimmed V and J ends, which lost 1 base and 1 base, there was a span of 14 bases. The length of the CDR3 is 17 residues. Germline CDR1 is SGHNT and CDR2 is YYREEE (reference sequence). The CDR3 DNA sequence: TGTGCCAGCAGCTTGTTCCGGGGCTCGGAAACTAATGAAAAACTGTTTTTT. It yields the protein CASSLFRGSETNEKLFF. The variable domain in full, with the rest retrieved from reference TRBV5-4 and TRBJ1-4, is ETGVTQSPTHLIKTRGQQVTLRCSSQSGHNTVSWYQQALGQGPQFIFQYYREEENGRGNFPPRFSGLQFPNYSSELNVNALELDDSALYLCASSLFRGSETNEKLFFGSGTQLSVL.

As to this clone: One end of the junction fails to match germline, which may point to a read error. V and J are TRBV7-7 and TRBJ2-2; tentatively, D is TRBD1 or TRBD2 (5 bases each). The CDR3 consists of 13 residues. From germline, CDR1 is SSHAT and CDR2 FNYEAQ (reference sequence). The CDR3 sequence is CASSLEGFGELFF. The CDR3 DNA is TGTGCTAGCAGCTTAGAGGGGTTCGGGGAGCTGTTTTTT.

This chain connects TRBV7-9 to TRBJ1-2; the match to TRBD1 covers 9 bases. This CDR3 region has 17 residues. Germline V gene data show CDR1 as SEHNR and CDR2 as FQNEAQ (reference sequence). With 1 base clipped from V and 4 bases from J, the junction kept 10 bases outside the gene matches. Written as DNA, the CDR3 is TGTGCCAGCAGCTTAGGGAAGGAGGGACAGGGTGCCTATGGCTACACCTTC. Translated: CASSLGKEGQGAYGYTF.